These 26 T cell receptor beta chains originate from one sample sequenced in a study of CD8 T cells in Susac syndrome (dated by TCRdb to 2018 to 2020). Libraries were made using the immunoSEQ multiplex PCR assay. RNA was extracted using the RNeasy kit, and about 0.45 to 1 ug of the RNA was reverse transcribed with random hexamers. TCRdb reprocessing: public reads trimmed at Q25 with fastp, clones called with MiXCR, in-frame beta chains kept. When rows share a CDR3 protein, they turn into one entry using the most common DNA and genes. Here the sample has 170,000 or so distinct CDR3 sequences; about 96% occur a single time. The ten largest clones take up around 0.12% of the sample. Material for sequencing was CD4+ T cells from PBMCs. The receptors here all came from a human donor with Susac syndrome.

The genes are TRBV30 and TRBJ1-3; D gene uncertain. Trimming pared 5 bases from V and 3 bases from J, leaving 5 bases between. Germline loops: CDR1 GTSNPN, CDR2 SVGIG (reference sequence). CDR3 length: 11 amino acids. CDR3 bases: TGTGCCTGGGCCAGTGGAAACACCATATATTTT. Its translation: CAWASGNTIYF.

This chain connects TRBV7-2 to TRBJ1-5, with a possible D match to TRBD1 (6 bases). The CDR3 length is 12 residues. CDR1 and CDR2 from the germline V gene are SGHTA and FQGNSA. The V end was cut by 8 bases, the J end by 7 bases, with 12 bases between. In nucleotides, the CDR3 is TGTGCCAGCGGGGGGCAGGGCCAGCCCCAGCATTTT. This gives the protein CASGGQGQPQHF.

The chain has TRBV2 and TRBJ2-2; D is perhaps TRBD1 (6 bases). The ends were cut back, 6 bases at V and 6 bases at J, with 17 bases in the middle. The CDR3 runs 15 residues. Germline V gene data show CDR1 as SNHLY and CDR2 as FYNNEI. The CDR3 loop reads CASRKEGTGSGELFF. The CDR3 DNA reads as TGTGCCAGCAGGAAAGAGGGTACAGGGTCCGGGGAGCTGTTTTTT. The whole variable domain, remainder taken from reference TRBV2 and TRBJ2-2, is EPEVTQTPSHQVTQMGQEVILRCVPISNHLYFYWYRQILGQKVEFLVSFYNNEISEKSEIFDDQFSVERPDGSNFTLKIRSTKLEDSAMYFCASRKEGTGSGELFFGEGSRLTVL.

The V and J genes are TRBV5-1 and TRBJ2-5; D uncertain. CDR3 length: 15 residues. Trimming stripped 5 bases from V and 5 bases from J, with 19 bases between. Germline V lookup: CDR1 SGHRS, CDR2 YFSETQ. The CDR3 spells CASSLQGRSGETQYF. CDR3 coding DNA: TGCGCCAGCAGTCTTCAAGGCAGGTCTGGCGAGACCCAGTACTTC.

This clonotype has only a few counts. The chain recombines TRBV11-3 with TRBJ2-5; D is possibly TRBD2 (6 bases). Germline CDR1 is SGHNT and CDR2 is YENEEA. Trimming cost V 5 bases and J 2 bases, with 9 bases left between them. The length of the CDR3 is 13 residues. The CDR3 sequence: CASSVSGQETQYF. CDR3 in DNA: TGTGCCAGCAGCGTTAGCGGACAAGAGACCCAGTACTTC.

The V gene is TRBV20-1, the J gene TRBJ1-5; no firm D call. From germline, CDR1 is DFQATT and CDR2 SNEGSKA (reference sequence). The CDR3 contains 12 residues. Trimming shortened V by 6 bases and J by 4 bases, and 10 bases separated the two germline ends. CDR3 nucleotides: TGCAGTGCAGTAGGGTTGAATCAGCCCCAGCATTTT. Translating it yields CSAVGLNQPQHF.

This chain connects TRBV30 to TRBJ1-5; the match to TRBD1 covers 10 bases. Germline CDR1 GTSNPN, CDR2 SVGIG (reference sequence). This CDR3 contains 14 residues. Trimming removed 1 base from V and 5 bases from J; junction bases left unmatched: 2. This CDR3 is CAWSAGTGDQPQHF. CDR3 nucleotides: TGTGCCTGGAGTGCCGGGACAGGGGATCAGCCCCAGCATTTT.

The rearrangement uses TRBV2 and TRBJ2-4; D unclear. Germline V CDR1 and CDR2: SNHLY, FYNNEI. Deletions cut 6 bases from V and 1 base from J, with 10 bases between. This CDR3 comprises 14 residues. In nucleotides, the CDR3 is TGTGCCAGCAGGCTAACTTATGCCAAAAACATTCAGTACTTC. Protein: CASRLTYAKNIQYF.

The V call is TRBV14, the J call TRBJ1-1, with TRBD1 as a possible D gene (5 bases). CDR1 is SGHDN, CDR2 FVKESK, per germline. Trimming pared 5 bases from V and 8 bases from J, leaving 18 bases between. This CDR3 is 14 amino acids long. In DNA form, the CDR3 reads TGTGCCAGCAGCACCCGCGGGGTTCGGGACGAAGCTTTCTTT. Translation: CASSTRGVRDEAFF.

The chain employs TRBV29-1 and TRBJ2-7; D perhaps matches TRBD2 (6 bases). Germline CDR1 is SQVTM and CDR2 is ANQGSEA. CDR3 length equals 14 residues. V dropped 4 bases and J dropped 0 bases, with 13 bases sitting between them. The CDR3 protein is CSVVHRDSSYEQYF. The CDR3 DNA is TGCAGCGTTGTCCACCGGGACTCCTCCTACGAGCAGTACTTC.

The chain links TRBV14 to TRBJ2-1; D could derive from TRBD1 or TRBD2 (5 bases each). V lost 4 bases, J lost 4 bases, and 14 bases lay in between. This CDR3 contains 15 residues. CDR1 and CDR2 (germline): SGHDN, FVKESK. The CDR3: CASSPPGTLYNEQFF. CDR3 nucleotide sequence: TGTGCCAGCAGCCCACCGGGGACGCTGTACAATGAGCAGTTCTTC. The variable domain in full, completed from reference TRBV14 and TRBJ2-1, reads EAGVTQFPSHSVIEKGQTVTLRCDPISGHDNLYWYRRVMGKEIKFLLHFVKESKQDESGMPNNRFLAERTGGTYSTLKVQPAELEDSGVYFCASSPPGTLYNEQFFGPGTRLTVL.

There are a few counts of this clonotype. The chain carries TRBV4-3 and TRBJ2-2; D unresolved. Germline CDR1 and CDR2: LGHNA and YSLEER. The CDR3 is made up of 15 amino acids. V lost 0 bases to trimming and J lost 5 bases, with 10 bases between them. CDR3 in amino acids: CASSQDLGGTGELFF. For the CDR3, the DNA is TGCGCCAGCAGCCAAGATCTAGGTGGAACCGGGGAGCTGTTTTTT.

V and J are TRBV28 and TRBJ1-6; maybe TRBD1 (5 bases). The CDR3 length is 14 residues. The germline V gene has CDR1 MDHEN and CDR2 SYDVKM. V lost 8 bases, J lost 5 bases, and 13 bases lay in between. CDR3: CASVRGSDNSPLHF. The CDR3 DNA sequence: TGTGCCAGCGTCCGGGGGTCGGATAATTCACCCCTCCACTTT.

This clonotype has more than one count but fewer than ten. V is TRBV18 and J is TRBJ2-5; the match to TRBD1 covers 7 bases. The V gene end was trimmed by 6 bases and the J gene end by 3 bases; junction bases not matched to a gene: 4. This CDR3 has 13 amino acids. The germline CDR1 and CDR2 sequences are KGHSH and LQKENI. CDR3 DNA sequence: TGTGCCAGCTCCCCCGGGACAGAAGAGACCCAGTACTTC. It encodes CASSPGTEETQYF.

The genes are TRBV7-2 and TRBJ2-1; no firm D call. V lost 8 bases, J lost 5 bases, and 13 bases lay in between. Germline CDR1 and CDR2: SGHTA and FQGNSA. This CDR3 has 13 residues. The CDR3 coding sequence is TGTGCCAGCCGGGCGCCGCCCGACAATGAGCAGTTCTTC. Its translation: CASRAPPDNEQFF.

V is TRBV29-1 and J is TRBJ1-1; tentative D call: TRBD1 (5 bases). V was trimmed by 4 bases and J by 1 base, leaving 7 bases between them. Germline V gene data show CDR1 as SQVTM and CDR2 as ANQGSEA. The CDR3 runs 12 residues. The CDR3 here is CSVGQGNTEAFF. In DNA form, the CDR3 reads TGCAGCGTTGGGCAGGGGAACACTGAAGCTTTCTTT. Full variable domain (remainder filled in from reference TRBV29-1 and TRBJ1-1): SAVISQKPSRDICQRGTSLTIQCQVDSQVTMMFWYRQQPGQSLTLIATANQGSEATYESGFVIDKFPISRPNLTFSTLTVSNMSPEDSSIYLCSVGQGNTEAFFGQGTRLTVV.

This clonotype came up once. The chain carries TRBV29-1 and TRBJ2-1; possibly TRBD1 or TRBD2 for D (6 bases each). Trimming took off 8 bases at V and 0 bases at J, with 14 bases between the two ends. This CDR3 is 14 amino acids long. Germline lookup yields CDR1 SQVTM and CDR2 ANQGSEA. The CDR3 is CSSLEGDSYNEQFF. CDR3 nucleotide sequence: TGCAGCTCCCTGGAGGGGGACTCCTACAATGAGCAGTTCTTC.

This clonotype was recorded once. V and J are TRBV7-3 and TRBJ2-7, with TRBD2 as a possible D gene (5 bases). The CDR3 is made up of 16 amino acids. The germline CDR1 and CDR2 sequences are SGHTA and FQGTGA. Trimming took 5 bases from V and 4 from J, leaving 21 bases between them. CDR3 in DNA: TGTGCCAGCAGCCGAACCGGGATCCCATCCCCTTACGAGCAGTACGTC. Translation: CASSRTGIPSPYEQYV.

The J gene is TRBJ2-7, the V gene TRBV27; a weak D match, TRBD2 (6 bases). CDR1 is MNHEY and CDR2 is SMNVEV in the germline V gene (reference sequence). V lost 6 bases and J 9 bases, leaving 18 bases between the germline ends. The CDR3 is 13 amino acids. CDR3 sequence: CASSSSDSGLQYF. The CDR3, as DNA: TGTGCCAGCAGCTCGAGTGATAGCGGACTGCAGTACTTC.

This chain connects TRBV7-2 to TRBJ2-1; 7 bases are shared with TRBD2. CDR1 is SGHTA, CDR2 FQGNSA, per germline. After removal of 5 bases from V and 4 bases from J, the junction contained 8 bases not matched to a gene. The CDR3 is 15 amino acids. The CDR3 DNA reads as TGTGCCAGCAGCGAATCACTAGCGCCGTACAATGAGCAGTTCTTC. Its protein is CASSESLAPYNEQFF.

V and J are TRBV20-1 and TRBJ2-3; 11 bases align to TRBD2. The CDR3 has 17 residues. V lost 2 bases, J lost 4 bases, and 11 bases stayed unmatched. Germline values: CDR1 DFQATT, CDR2 SNEGSKA (reference sequence). The CDR3 reads CSARFFLTSGAADTQYF. Here the CDR3 DNA reads TGCAGTGCTAGATTTTTTTTGACTAGCGGGGCAGCAGATACGCAGTATTTT.

J is TRBJ2-4 and V is TRBV4-3; D may correspond to TRBD1 or TRBD2 (7 bases each). This CDR3 is 19 amino acids long. Trimming left V 3 bases short and J 5 bases short, with 26 bases between. Germline V gene data show CDR1 as LGHNA and CDR2 as YSLEER. The CDR3 loop is CASSHHFKGEGASQNIQYF. CDR3 DNA sequence: TGCGCCAGCAGCCATCATTTCAAAGGGGAGGGGGCGAGTCAAAACATTCAGTACTTC.

This clonotype was seen only once. The chain joins TRBV12-3 or TRBV12-4 to TRBJ2-7, with TRBD2 identical over 9 bases. The CDR3 totals 16 residues. V lost 2 bases and J lost 3; bases outside the gene matches: 8. CDR3 in DNA: TGTGCCAGCAGTTTATTAGCGGGGGTTACCCTCTACGAGCAGTACTTC. Translated, it gives CASSLLAGVTLYEQYF.

V and J are TRBV9 and TRBJ2-3; TRBD2 matches at 10 bases. The CDR3 is made up of 14 amino acids. Germline-derived CDR1 and CDR2 are SGDLS and YYNGEE. V trimming: 0 bases; J trimming: 14 bases; junction bases outside the gene matches: 9. For the CDR3, the DNA is TGTGCCAGCAGCGTAGAGGAACTAGCGGGACTCCTGTATTTT. It translates to CASSVEELAGLLYF.

The chain recombines TRBV5-1 with TRBJ2-1, with TRBD2 identical over 7 bases. The CDR3 loop spans 13 amino acids. CDR1 is SGHRS and CDR2 is YFSETQ in the germline V gene. V was clipped by 1 base and J by 8 bases; unmatched bases: 3. Here the CDR3 reads CASSLSGGHEQFF. DNA of the CDR3: TGCGCCAGCAGCTTGTCGGGAGGCCATGAGCAGTTCTTC.

The rearrangement uses TRBV6-5 and TRBJ1-2; 9 nucleotides align to TRBD1. V gave up 0 bases and J gave up 0 bases; unmatched junction bases: 2. Germline V gene data show CDR1 as MNHEY and CDR2 as SVGAGI. CDR3 length equals 16 residues. CDR3 region: CASSYSGTGPNYGYTF. CDR3 nucleotide sequence: TGTGCCAGCAGTTACTCCGGGACAGGGCCTAACTATGGCTACACCTTC.